These T cell receptor beta chains were read from a single sample in a study of T cell repertoires in cytomegalovirus infection. Using its own MiXCR run on the reads, TCRdb lists one record per CDR3 protein. Here the sample spans approximately 1,000,000 distinct CDR3 sequences, around 32% being singletons. Their antigens are not known. The input for sequencing was cultured CD8+ T cells from PBMCs, taken from culture after CMV antigen stimulation. Every receptor here comes from a human donor in good health (CMV status not recorded). Some clones in this sample may be carry-over from other donors' samples. The CDR3 runs from the conserved cysteine through the conserved F or W. The order of the fields is V gene, clone size, D gene, J gene, CDR3 protein, CDR3 DNA. The D gene is left open where the match is weak. Only part of the rows carry a size: once, few, many, or a class if the clone is expanded.

TRBV27	-	-	TRBJ1-1	CASSLNRDTEAFF	TGTGCCAGCAGTTTAAACAGGGACACTGAAGCTTTCTTT
TRBV5-5	many	-	TRBJ1-1	CASLRHWDTEAFF	TGTGCCAGCTTAAGGCACTGGGACACTGAAGCTTTCTTT
TRBV7-9	many	-	TRBJ2-6	CASSSSAGANVLTF	TGTGCCAGCAGCTCCTCAGCTGGGGCCAACGTCCTGACTTTC
TRBV6-6	few	TRBD2	TRBJ2-3	CASSLPGLAGGSTDTQYF	TGTGCCAGCAGTTTGCCGGGACTAGCGGGGGGGTCCACAGATACGCAGTATTTT
TRBV29-1	few	-	TRBJ1-1	CSVVDMSEAFF	TGCAGCGTGGTTGACATGAGTGAAGCTTTCTTT
TRBV6-2/TRBV6-3	-	-	TRBJ2-1	CASSYPLGGEQFF	TGTGCCAGCAGTTACCCGTTGGGGGGTGAGCAGTTCTTC
TRBV7-8	few	-	TRBJ1-1	CASSLVTTRGEAFF	TGTGCCAGCAGCTTAGTGACGACGAGGGGAGAAGCTTTCTTT
TRBV10-3	-	-	TRBJ2-1	CAISESQYNEQFF	TGTGCCATCAGTGAGTCCCAGTACAATGAGCAGTTCTTC
TRBV11-3	-	-	TRBJ2-1	CASSYRPDSHNEQFF	TGTGCCAGCAGCTACCGGCCGGACAGTCACAATGAGCAGTTCTTC
TRBV2	-	-	TRBJ1-6	CANRKDLTYNSPLHF	TGTGCCAACAGAAAGGATTTAACCTATAATTCACCCCTCCACTTT
TRBV4-2	-	-	TRBJ2-3	CASSQEAPGLDTQYF	TGTGCCAGCAGCCAAGAAGCCCCGGGCCTAGATACGCAGTATTTT
TRBV7-9	many	TRBD2	TRBJ2-3	CASSDLRTSGDQDTQYF	TGTGCCAGCAGCGACCTCCGGACTAGCGGGGACCAAGATACGCAGTATTTT
TRBV7-4	-	TRBD2	TRBJ2-1	CASSLAGGAFYNEQFF	TGTGCCAGCAGCTTAGCCGGGGGGGCGTTCTACAATGAGCAGTTCTTC
TRBV5-1	-	TRBD2	TRBJ2-5	CASSSTRWGGGTNYRETQYF	TGCGCCAGCAGCTCAACCCGGTGGGGGGGAGGGACCAATTACCGAGAGACCCAGTACTTC
TRBV7-2	many	TRBD2	TRBJ2-1	CASSLPTSGAYYNEQFF	TGTGCCAGCAGCTTACCGACTAGCGGCGCATATTACAATGAGCAGTTCTTC
TRBV6-1	-	-	TRBJ1-5	CASSDLSGRNQPQHF	TGTGCCAGCAGTGATCTGTCAGGGAGGAATCAGCCCCAGCATTTT